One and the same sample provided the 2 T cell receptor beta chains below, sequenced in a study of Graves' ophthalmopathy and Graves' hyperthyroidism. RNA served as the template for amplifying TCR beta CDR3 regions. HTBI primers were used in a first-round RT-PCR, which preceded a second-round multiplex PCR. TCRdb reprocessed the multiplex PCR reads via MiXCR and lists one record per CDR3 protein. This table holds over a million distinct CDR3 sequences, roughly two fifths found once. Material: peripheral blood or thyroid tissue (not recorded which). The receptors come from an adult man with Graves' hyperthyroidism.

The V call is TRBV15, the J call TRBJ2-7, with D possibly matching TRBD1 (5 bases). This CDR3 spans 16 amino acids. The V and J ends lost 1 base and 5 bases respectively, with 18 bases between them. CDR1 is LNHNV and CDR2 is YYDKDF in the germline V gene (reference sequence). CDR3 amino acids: CATSRVRSGLADEQYF. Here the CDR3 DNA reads TGTGCCACCAGCAGAGTTCGATCAGGGTTGGCTGACGAGCAGTACTTC.

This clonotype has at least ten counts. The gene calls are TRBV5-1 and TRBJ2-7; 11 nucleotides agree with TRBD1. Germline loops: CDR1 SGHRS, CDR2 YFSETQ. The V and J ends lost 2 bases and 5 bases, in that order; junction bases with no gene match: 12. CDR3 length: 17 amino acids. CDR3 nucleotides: TGCGCCAGCAGCTTCCGATCCGGGACAGGGGGGAGGAACGAGCAGTACTTC. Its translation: CASSFRSGTGGRNEQYF.